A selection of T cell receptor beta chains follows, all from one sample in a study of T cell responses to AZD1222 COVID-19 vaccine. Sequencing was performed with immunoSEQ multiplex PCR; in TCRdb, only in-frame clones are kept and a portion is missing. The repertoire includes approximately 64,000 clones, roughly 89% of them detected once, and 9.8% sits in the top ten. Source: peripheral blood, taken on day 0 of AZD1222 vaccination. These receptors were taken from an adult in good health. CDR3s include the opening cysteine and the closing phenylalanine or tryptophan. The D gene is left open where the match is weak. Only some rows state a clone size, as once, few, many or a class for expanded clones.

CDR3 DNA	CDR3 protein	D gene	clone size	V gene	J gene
TGTGCCAGCAGTTTACGCCCGTATCAGCCCCAGCATTTT	CASSLRPYQPQHF	.	.	TRBV28	TRBJ1-5
TGTGCCAGCAGTACAGGGGGCACGGGTAGATCGAACACCGGGGAGCTGTTTTTT	CASSTGGTGRSNTGELFF	TRBD1	medium-sized	TRBV6-2/TRBV6-3	TRBJ2-2
TGTGCCAGCAGCTTGTTGGGACAGGGGGGGGTCCTGACTTTC	CASSLLGQGGVLTF	TRBD1	.	TRBV5-8	TRBJ2-6
TGTGCCATCAGTACAGGGGTGTTTTATGGCTACACCTTC	CAISTGVFYGYTF	TRBD1	.	TRBV10-3	TRBJ1-2
TGTGCCAGCAGCTCTTCTTTCCGACAGGGGCCCCAGCATTTT	CASSSSFRQGPQHF	TRBD1	few	TRBV7-8	TRBJ1-5
TGTGCCAGTAGTATCTTGGGGTTTGGAGGACTACGTGCTAGCACAGATACGCAGTATTTT	CASSILGFGGLRASTDTQYF	.	few	TRBV19	TRBJ2-3
TGTGCCAGCAGCCGGCAGCCATATGGCTACACCTTC	CASSRQPYGYTF	.	once	TRBV3-1/TRBV3-2	TRBJ1-2
TGCGCCAGCAGCCAAGAGGGGACATCTGGGGCCAACGTCCTGACTTTC	CASSQEGTSGANVLTF	.	few	TRBV4-3	TRBJ2-6
TGCGCCAGCAGCCCCCTGACAGGGTCCGACTATGGCTACACCTTC	CASSPLTGSDYGYTF	TRBD1	once	TRBV5-1	TRBJ1-2
TGTGCCAGCAGCCAAGACGTTAGACAGGCGGGGGCTTTCTTT	CASSQDVRQAGAFF	.	.	TRBV3-1/TRBV3-2	TRBJ1-1
TGTGCCAGCAGTCAAGGGTTGCGGAACACTGAAGCTTTCTTT	CASSQGLRNTEAFF	.	.	TRBV5-6	TRBJ1-1
TGTGCCAGCAGTGCGACAGGGGCCGAAAAACTGTTTTTT	CASSATGAEKLFF	TRBD1	.	TRBV28	TRBJ1-4
TGCGCCAGCGGTAACTCCGGGACAGGGTGGTACGAGCAGTACTTC	CASGNSGTGWYEQYF	TRBD1	.	TRBV5-1	TRBJ2-7
TGTGCCAGCAGCCAAGATCCAGGGGGAGACTATGGCTACACCTTC	CASSQDPGGDYGYTF	TRBD1	.	TRBV3-1/TRBV3-2	TRBJ1-2